Shown below are 10 T cell receptor beta chains from a single sample sequenced in a study of blood T cell repertoires in COVID-19. Generated by immunoSEQ multiplex PCR, the TCRdb table keeps only in-frame clones and is missing some. The sample has 210,000 or so clones, 70% to 90% seen once. Sequencing was carried out using PBMCs or T cells enriched from blood (not recorded which). The receptors here all came from a man aged 25-40 years who had recovered from COVID-19.

This chain uses TRBV27 with TRBJ1-6; TRBD1 agrees at 7 bases. The CDR3 sequence is 17 residues long. V trimming: 6 bases; J trimming: 0 bases; junction bases outside the gene matches: 8. Germline CDR1 and CDR2: MNHEY and SMNVEV (reference sequence). CDR3 bases: TGTGCCAGCAGACCGGGACAGTCTAGCTCCTATAATTCACCCCTCCACTTT. Amino acid sequence: CASRPGQSSSYNSPLHF.

In its sample, this clone was seen a few times. The chain uses TRBV6-2 or TRBV6-3 and TRBJ2-3, with TRBD2 matching 10 bases. Per germline, CDR1 MNHEY and CDR2 SVGEGT. Losses at the gene ends were 5 bases for V and 0 bases for J; bases not matched to a gene: 8. There are 17 residues in the CDR3. This CDR3 reads CASSPYRTSGSTDTQYF. The CDR3 region has the DNA TGTGCCAGCAGTCCCTACCGGACTAGCGGCAGCACAGATACGCAGTATTTT.

The chain carries TRBV30 and TRBJ1-2; D gene ambiguous. Trimming removed 2 bases at V and 10 bases at J, with 17 bases between. The CDR3 spans 13 residues. Per germline, CDR1 GTSNPN and CDR2 SVGIG (reference sequence). CDR3 sequence (DNA): TGTGCCTGGAGTCCCCAAGGTCAGAGCGCCTACACCTTC. Its translation is CAWSPQGQSAYTF.

V is TRBV5-1 and J is TRBJ2-3; 9 nucleotides align to TRBD2. Germline loops: CDR1 SGHRS, CDR2 YFSETQ. This CDR3 has 16 residues. V was pared by 0 bases and J by 4 bases, with 6 bases of the junction left unmatched. The CDR3: CASSLGSAGGPDTQYF. In DNA, the CDR3 is TGCGCCAGCAGCTTGGGTTCAGCGGGAGGCCCAGATACGCAGTATTTT.

This clone was recorded only once. This chain links TRBV29-1 with TRBJ2-1; D possibly corresponds to TRBD1 (7 bases). Trimming shortened V by 2 bases and J by 6 bases, and 11 bases separated the two germline ends. The CDR3 loop spans 13 amino acids. Germline V gene data show CDR1 as SQVTM and CDR2 as ANQGSEA. The CDR3 region is CSVEQGGGNEQFF. The DNA of the CDR3 is TGCAGCGTTGAACAGGGGGGCGGCAATGAGCAGTTCTTC.

The rearrangement uses TRBV11-2 and TRBJ2-7; 11 nucleotides line up with TRBD1. With V trimmed by 5 bases and J by 4 bases, 4 bases remained unmatched. This CDR3 contains 14 residues. The germline gives CDR1 SGHAT, CDR2 FQNNGV. CDR3 in DNA: TGTGCCAGCAGCCGGACAGGGGGCGAGTACGAGCAGTACTTC. Amino acids: CASSRTGGEYEQYF.

This clone was observed a handful of times. The chain is built from TRBV18 and TRBJ1-5; D remains ambiguous. The V gene's germline CDR1 is KGHSH and CDR2 LQKENI. V lost 2 bases and J 4 bases, leaving 18 bases between the germline ends. The CDR3 spans 17 residues. CDR3 amino acids: CASSPFGSPGGNQPQHF. CDR3 DNA sequence: TGTGCCAGCTCACCATTCGGATCCCCCGGCGGGAATCAGCCCCAGCATTTT. Based on the CDR3 plus reference TRBV18 and TRBJ1-5, the full variable domain is NAGVMQNPRHLVRRRGQEARLRCSPMKGHSHVYWYRQLPEEGLKFMVYLQKENIIDESGMPKERFSAEFPKEGPSILRIQQVVRGDSAAYFCASSPFGSPGGNQPQHFGDGTRLSIL.

This clone was detected once. J is TRBJ2-2 and V is TRBV9, with TRBD2 as a possible D gene (7 bases). Trimming removed 4 bases from V and 6 bases from J, with 13 bases in between. This CDR3 has 14 residues. Germline V CDR1 and CDR2: SGDLS, YYNGEE. The CDR3 here is CASSPLGGAGELFF. DNA of the CDR3: TGTGCCAGCAGCCCCTTAGGGGGGGCCGGGGAGCTGTTTTTT.

The V call is TRBV27, the J call TRBJ2-7; 11 bases line up with TRBD1. V lost 6 bases and J lost 4; bases outside the gene matches: 17. This CDR3 contains 18 residues. Per the germline V gene, CDR1 is MNHEY and CDR2 is SMNVEV (reference sequence). The DNA of the CDR3 is TGTGCCAGCAGCCTCACACCGGGACAGGGGGGTTTGTCGTACGAGCAGTACTTC. It codes for CASSLTPGQGGLSYEQYF.

In its sample, this clone was seen once. The gene calls are TRBV4-1 and TRBJ1-5, with 10 positions matching TRBD1. V lost 1 base to trimming and J lost 1 base; unmatched junction nucleotides: 13. CDR1 and CDR2 (germline): MGHRA, YSYEKL. The CDR3 is 20 amino acids. Written as DNA, the CDR3 is TGCGCCAGCAGCCAAGTTTCCTGGGACGACAGGGGGCAAAGCAATCAGCCCCAGCATTTT. It encodes CASSQVSWDDRGQSNQPQHF.